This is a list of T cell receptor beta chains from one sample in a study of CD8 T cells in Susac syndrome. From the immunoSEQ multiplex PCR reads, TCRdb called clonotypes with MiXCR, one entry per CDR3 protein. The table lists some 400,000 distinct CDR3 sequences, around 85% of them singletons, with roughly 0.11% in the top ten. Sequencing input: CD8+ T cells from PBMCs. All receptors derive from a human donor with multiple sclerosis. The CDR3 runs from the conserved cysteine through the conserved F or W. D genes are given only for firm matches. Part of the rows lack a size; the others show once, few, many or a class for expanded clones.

TGTGCCAGCAGCTCAAGGACAGTTGGTCCTAACCCCACCTACCAAGCCAAAAACATTCAGTACTTC CASSSRTVGPNPTYQAKNIQYF TRBV11-1 . TRBJ2-4 .
TGCGCCAGCAGCCAACCGACTGTGGGGATGAGGGATGAGCAGTTCTTC CASSQPTVGMRDEQFF TRBV4-1 . TRBJ2-1 .
TGTGCCAGCAGCCAAGACTTGACAGGTGAGGCCTACAATGAGCAGTTCTTC CASSQDLTGEAYNEQFF TRBV3-1 . TRBJ2-1 .
TGTGCCAGCAGTACAAGCAATCAGCCCCAGCATTTT CASSTSNQPQHF TRBV6-2/TRBV6-3 . TRBJ1-5 .
TGCAGTGCTAAAGGTACCACTAGCGGATATTGGACAGATACGCAGTATTTT CSAKGTTSGYWTDTQYF TRBV20-1 TRBD2 TRBJ2-3 .
TGTGCCAGCAGCTCCACTAGTGGCAGTGTGACAGATACGCAGTATTTT CASSSTSGSVTDTQYF TRBV7-9 . TRBJ2-3 .
TGTGCCAGCTCCGGGGACACGATGTTCTACGAGCAGTACTTC CASSGDTMFYEQYF TRBV25-1 . TRBJ2-7 .
TGCAGTGCTCCTTTGGACAGGGTCTATGGCTACACCTTC CSAPLDRVYGYTF TRBV20-1 TRBD1 TRBJ1-2 .
TGTGCCAGCAGGGGAAACAGGGAAACAGACGGGTACGAGCAGTACTTC CASRGNRETDGYEQYF TRBV6-1 . TRBJ2-7 .
TGTGCCAGCAGCTATTCTAATACTTTACTGTTTTTT CASSYSNTLLFF TRBV7-2 . TRBJ1-4 .
TGTGCCAGCAGTTTTGGGCAGGGGGGCATTCAGTACTTC CASSFGQGGIQYF TRBV27 . TRBJ2-4 once
TGTGCCAGCAGCTTGATCCCTAGGGGGGAGCTGTTTTTT CASSLIPRGELFF TRBV27 . TRBJ2-2 .
TGCGCCAGCAGCCAAGATGCTGGGTCCTACGAGCAGTACTTC CASSQDAGSYEQYF TRBV4-1 . TRBJ2-7 few